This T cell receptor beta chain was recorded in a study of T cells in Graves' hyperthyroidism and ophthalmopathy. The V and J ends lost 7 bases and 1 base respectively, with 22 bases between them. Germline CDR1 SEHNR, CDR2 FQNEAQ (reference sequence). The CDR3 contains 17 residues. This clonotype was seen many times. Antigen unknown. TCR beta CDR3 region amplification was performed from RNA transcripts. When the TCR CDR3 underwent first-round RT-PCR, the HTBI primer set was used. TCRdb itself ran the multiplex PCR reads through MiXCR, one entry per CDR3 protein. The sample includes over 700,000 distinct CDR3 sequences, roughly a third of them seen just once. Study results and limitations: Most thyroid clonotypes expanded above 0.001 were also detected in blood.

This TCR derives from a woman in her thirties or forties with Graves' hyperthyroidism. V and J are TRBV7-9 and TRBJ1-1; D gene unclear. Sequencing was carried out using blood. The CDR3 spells CASIAGEDLDSNTEAFF. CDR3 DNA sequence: TGTGCCAGCATCGCCGGGGAGGACCTGGATTCGAACACTGAAGCTTTCTTT.